Shown below are 19 T cell receptor beta chains from a single sample sequenced in a study of blood T cells in healthy people across ages. The use of a sample-barcoded 5' primer and a J-beta primer mix characterized a second PCR of roughly 6 to 11 cycles. TCRdb ran MiXCR on the 5' RACE reads and lists one entry per CDR3 protein. The table records about 970,000 distinct CDR3 sequences, roughly 51% of them present only once. The sample taken for sequencing was blood. These receptor sequences come from an older woman in good health.

The chain joins TRBV12-3 or TRBV12-4 to TRBJ2-7, with TRBD2 identical over 12 bases. The CDR3 sequence is 15 residues long. After removal of 5 bases from V and 2 bases from J, the junction contained 4 bases not matched to a gene. The CDR3 spells CASSTSGRTPYEQYF. The CDR3 region has the DNA TGTGCCAGCAGTACTAGCGGGAGGACCCCCTACGAGCAGTACTTC.

The chain links TRBV10-3 to TRBJ2-1; 10 bases are a match to TRBD2. V gave up 6 bases and J gave up 4 bases; unmatched junction bases: 15. This CDR3 has 18 residues. The germline V gene encodes CDR1 ENHRY and CDR2 SYGVKD. CDR3 sequence reads: CAIRGGIRTSGVYNEQFF. The CDR3 DNA is TGTGCCATCAGAGGGGGGATCCGGACTAGCGGAGTTTACAATGAGCAGTTCTTC.

The DNA for the CDR3 is TGTGCCATCAGTGAGTACAGGGGTGAGCAGTTCTTC. It is translated as CAISEYRGEQFF. The J gene is TRBJ2-1, the V gene TRBV10-3; 7 bases align to TRBD1. The CDR3 loop spans 12 amino acids. V trimming: 1 base; J trimming: 9 bases; junction bases outside the gene matches: 0. In germline, CDR1 is ENHRY, CDR2 SYGVKD.

V usage is TRBV7-9 and J usage is TRBJ1-1; D is unresolved. V was pared by 4 bases and J by 9 bases, with 6 bases between. Germline CDR1 is SEHNR and CDR2 is FQNEAQ (reference sequence). The CDR3 is made up of 10 amino acids. The CDR3 here is CASSSGQAFF. The CDR3 DNA sequence: TGTGCCAGCAGCTCCGGGCAAGCTTTCTTT.

V is TRBV20-1 and J is TRBJ2-1, with unresolved D. This CDR3 region has 15 residues. V dropped 6 bases and J dropped 0 bases, with 15 bases sitting between them. Per germline, CDR1 DFQATT and CDR2 SNEGSKA (reference sequence). As DNA, the CDR3 is TGCAGTGCCGACGGTCGGTTGGGCTCCTACAATGAGCAGTTCTTC. Translation: CSADGRLGSYNEQFF.

The chain is built from TRBV12-3 or TRBV12-4 and TRBJ1-2; 8 bases line up with TRBD1. The CDR3 has 15 amino acids. J was trimmed by 2 bases and V by 4 bases; bases with no gene match: 6. The CDR3: CASSYRAGGNYGYTF. Here the CDR3 DNA reads TGTGCCAGCAGTTATCGGGCAGGGGGCAACTATGGCTACACCTTC.

This clonotype showed up just a few times. CDR3 in amino acids: CASSQGRRTRGDEQFF. In DNA form, the CDR3 reads TGCGCCAGCAGCCAAGGGCGGCGCACACGTGGCGATGAGCAGTTCTTC. The chain recombines TRBV4-1 with TRBJ2-1; no clear D gene. Per the germline V gene, CDR1 is MGHRA and CDR2 is YSYEKL. The germline V and J ends were trimmed by 1 base and 8 bases, with 18 bases remaining between them. The CDR3 is 16 amino acids.

This clonotype appeared a few times. The V and J genes are TRBV27 and TRBJ2-3; no clear D. This CDR3 has 15 residues. Trimming took off 2 bases at V and 0 bases at J, with 9 bases between the two ends. CDR1 and CDR2 from the germline V gene are MNHEY and SMNVEV (reference sequence). The CDR3 spells CASSLAELSTDTQYF. Here the CDR3 DNA reads TGTGCCAGCAGTTTAGCGGAACTCAGCACAGATACGCAGTATTTT.

The rearrangement links TRBV7-9 to TRBJ1-1, with D tentatively TRBD1 (5 bases). Germline CDR1 reads SEHNR; CDR2 reads FQNEAQ (reference sequence). The V gene lost 0 bases and the J gene lost 3 bases, with 8 bases spanning the gap. The CDR3 has 14 amino acids. The CDR3, as DNA: TGTGCCAGCAGCTTAGCCAGGGCGGACACTGAAGCTTTCTTT. Protein product: CASSLARADTEAFF.

The V and J genes are TRBV15 and TRBJ2-4; 7 positions agree with TRBD1. The junction had 2 bases not matched to a gene; V was cut back by 0 bases and J by 0 bases. The CDR3 loop spans 16 amino acids. Germline CDR1 is LNHNV and CDR2 is YYDKDF (reference sequence). The CDR3 protein is CATSRETGVAKNIQYF. CDR3 bases: TGTGCCACCAGCAGAGAAACAGGGGTAGCCAAAAACATTCAGTACTTC. The full variable domain, its missing parts supplied by reference TRBV15 and TRBJ2-4, is DAMVIQNPRYQVTQFGKPVTLSCSQTLNHNVMYWYQQKSSQAPKLLFHYYDKDFNNEADTPDNFQSRRPNTSFCFLDIRSPGLGDTAMYLCATSRETGVAKNIQYFGAGTRLSVL.

This clonotype has a single count. The V call is TRBV11-2, the J call TRBJ2-5, with 8 bases aligning to TRBD1. Per germline, CDR1 SGHAT and CDR2 FQNNGV. V trimming: 4 bases; J trimming: 11 bases; junction bases outside the gene matches: 15. This CDR3 region has 15 residues. CDR3 in amino acids: CASSSQQGVSNEQYF. As DNA, the CDR3 is TGTGCCAGCAGCTCACAACAGGGGGTATCAAATGAGCAGTACTTC.

The gene calls are TRBV11-3 and TRBJ2-1, with 7 positions matching TRBD2. The V and J ends lost 1 base and 5 bases, in that order; junction bases with no gene match: 5. This CDR3 comprises 15 residues. Germline assignment: CDR1 SGHNT and CDR2 YENEEA. The CDR3 loop reads CASSLGVLADNEQFF. CDR3 nucleotides: TGTGCCAGCAGCTTAGGAGTCCTAGCGGACAATGAGCAGTTCTTC.

The CDR3 DNA is TGTGCTCAAAACGCCGGGACAGAGAGATACGAGCAGTACTTC. This codes for CAQNAGTERYEQYF. The V gene is TRBV30, the J gene TRBJ2-5; 7 positions agree with TRBD1. The J call may be incorrect, as the DNA end agrees better with TRBJ2-7. CDR1 is GTSNPN and CDR2 is SVGIG in the germline V gene (reference sequence). The CDR3 covers 14 residues.

This clonotype showed up just a few times. V is TRBV7-9 and J is TRBJ2-7, with D perhaps being TRBD1 or TRBD2 (5 bases each). CDR3 length: 15 residues. V was pared by 3 bases and J by 2 bases, with 14 bases between. CDR1 SEHNR and CDR2 FQNEAQ come from the germline V gene (reference sequence). The CDR3 DNA reads TGTGCCAGCAGCTTCGGGACCGGGAAAACCTACGAGCAGTACTTC. Translated: CASSFGTGKTYEQYF.

CDR3 region: CASSDRVGAEAFF. As DNA, the CDR3 is TGCGCCAGCAGTGATAGGGTCGGCGCCGAAGCTTTCTTT. The rearrangement uses TRBV10-2 and TRBJ1-1; D ambiguous. This CDR3 contains 13 residues. Germline loops: CDR1 WSHSY, CDR2 SAAADI. Between the trimmed V and J ends, which lost 3 bases and 8 bases, there was a span of 13 bases.

This clonotype was recorded a few times. The rearrangement links TRBV7-9 to TRBJ2-3; the D gene is possibly TRBD2 (6 bases). Germline values: CDR1 SEHNR, CDR2 FQNEAQ (reference sequence). CDR3 length: 14 amino acids. CDR3 loop: CVSWGEVLTDTQYF. Written as DNA, the CDR3 is TGTGTCTCCTGGGGGGAGGTGCTCACAGATACGCAGTATTTT.

V gene TRBV12-3 or TRBV12-4 combines with J gene TRBJ2-1, with TRBD1 matching over 10 bases. This CDR3 comprises 13 residues. V trimming: 7 bases; J trimming: 9 bases; junction bases outside the gene matches: 6. The CDR3 DNA reads as TGTGCCAGCACAGCGGACAGGGGGATTGAGCAGTTCTTC. It encodes CASTADRGIEQFF.

The chain joins TRBV29-1 to TRBJ2-4; TRBD1 might be the D (6 bases). Germline lookup yields CDR1 SQVTM and CDR2 ANQGSEA. V was trimmed by 6 bases and J by 5 bases, leaving 14 bases between them. The CDR3 extends over 13 amino acids. For the CDR3, the DNA is TGCAGCGTCTTGACAGGCTTAGAAAACATTCAGTACTTC. Protein sequence: CSVLTGLENIQYF.

This clonotype is a singleton in its sample. The V and J genes are TRBV11-2 and TRBJ2-1; TRBD2 agrees at 8 bases. CDR1 and CDR2 from the germline V gene are SGHAT and FQNNGV. The V gene end was trimmed by 8 bases and the J gene end by 7 bases; junction bases not matched to a gene: 22. The CDR3 totals 18 residues. CDR3 amino acids: CASGDIYVMAGGRNEQFF. The CDR3 DNA reads TGTGCCAGCGGAGACATCTATGTGATGGCGGGGGGCCGGAATGAGCAGTTCTTC.